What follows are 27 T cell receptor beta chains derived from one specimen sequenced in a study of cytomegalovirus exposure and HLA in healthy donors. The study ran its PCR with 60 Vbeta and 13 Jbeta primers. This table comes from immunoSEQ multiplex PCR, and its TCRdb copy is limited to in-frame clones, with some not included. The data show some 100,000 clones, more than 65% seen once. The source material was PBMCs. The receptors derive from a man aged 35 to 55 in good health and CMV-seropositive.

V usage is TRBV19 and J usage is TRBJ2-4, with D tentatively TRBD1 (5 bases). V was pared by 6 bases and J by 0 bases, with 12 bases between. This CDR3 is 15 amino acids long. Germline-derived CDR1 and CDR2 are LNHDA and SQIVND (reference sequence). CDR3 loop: CASSTTTAAKNIQYF. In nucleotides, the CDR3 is TGTGCCAGTAGCACGACGACAGCAGCCAAAAACATTCAGTACTTC.

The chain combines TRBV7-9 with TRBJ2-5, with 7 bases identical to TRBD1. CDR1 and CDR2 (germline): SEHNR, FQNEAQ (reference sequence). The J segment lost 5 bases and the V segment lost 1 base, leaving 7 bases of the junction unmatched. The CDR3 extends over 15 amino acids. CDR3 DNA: TGTGCCAGCAGCTTAGTAGGGGGCGGTCGTGAGACCCAGTACTTC. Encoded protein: CASSLVGGGRETQYF.

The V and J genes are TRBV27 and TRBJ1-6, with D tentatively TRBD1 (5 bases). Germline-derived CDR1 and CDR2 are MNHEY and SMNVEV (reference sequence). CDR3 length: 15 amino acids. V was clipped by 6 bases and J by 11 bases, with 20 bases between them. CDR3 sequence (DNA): TGTGCCAGCAGCATTAAAAAGGGACTAACAACACCCCTCCACTTT. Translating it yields CASSIKKGLTTPLHF.

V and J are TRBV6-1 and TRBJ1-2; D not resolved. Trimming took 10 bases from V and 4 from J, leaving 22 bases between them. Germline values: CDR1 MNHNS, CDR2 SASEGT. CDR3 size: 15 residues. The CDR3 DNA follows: TGTGCCACCCCGAGACTCACCCAAGACGTCTATGGCTACACCTTC. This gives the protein CATPRLTQDVYGYTF.

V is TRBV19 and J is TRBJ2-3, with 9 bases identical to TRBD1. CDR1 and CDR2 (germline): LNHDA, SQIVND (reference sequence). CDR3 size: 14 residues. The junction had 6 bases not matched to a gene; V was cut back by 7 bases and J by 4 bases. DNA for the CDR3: TGTGCCAGTACCTGGGACAGGGAGGCAGATACGCAGTATTTT. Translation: CASTWDREADTQYF.

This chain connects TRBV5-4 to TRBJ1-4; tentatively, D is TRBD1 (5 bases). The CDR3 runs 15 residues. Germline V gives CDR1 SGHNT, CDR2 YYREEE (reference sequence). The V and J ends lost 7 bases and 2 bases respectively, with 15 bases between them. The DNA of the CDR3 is TGTGCCAGCCCTAGACGGGGGGTCACTAATGAAAAACTGTTTTTT. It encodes CASPRRGVTNEKLFF. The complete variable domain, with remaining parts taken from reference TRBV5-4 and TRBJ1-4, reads ETGVTQSPTHLIKTRGQQVTLRCSSQSGHNTVSWYQQALGQGPQFIFQYYREEENGRGNFPPRFSGLQFPNYSSELNVNALELDDSALYLCASPRRGVTNEKLFFGSGTQLSVL.

The CDR3 DNA reads as TGCGCCAGCAGCGCAACGGACAGGGCTGGAAACACCATATATTTT. This gives the protein CASSATDRAGNTIYF. The chain is built from TRBV5-1 and TRBJ1-3; 8 bases are a match to TRBD1. Germline V CDR1 and CDR2: SGHRS, YFSETQ. The junction had 5 bases not matched to a gene; V was cut back by 4 bases and J by 2 bases. This CDR3 contains 15 residues.

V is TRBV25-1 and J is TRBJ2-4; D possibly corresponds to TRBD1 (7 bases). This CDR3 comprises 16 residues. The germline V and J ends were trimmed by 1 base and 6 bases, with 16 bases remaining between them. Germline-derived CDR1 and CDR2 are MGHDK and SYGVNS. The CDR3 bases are TGTGCCAGCAGTGAATTTGGATACAGGGGAGGAAACATTCAGTACTTC. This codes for CASSEFGYRGGNIQYF.

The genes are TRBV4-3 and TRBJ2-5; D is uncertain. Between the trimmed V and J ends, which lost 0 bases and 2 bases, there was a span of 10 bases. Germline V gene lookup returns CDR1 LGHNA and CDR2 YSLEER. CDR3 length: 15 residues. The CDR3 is CASSQDRTRQETQYF. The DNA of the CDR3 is TGCGCCAGCAGCCAAGATCGTACCAGGCAAGAGACCCAGTACTTC.

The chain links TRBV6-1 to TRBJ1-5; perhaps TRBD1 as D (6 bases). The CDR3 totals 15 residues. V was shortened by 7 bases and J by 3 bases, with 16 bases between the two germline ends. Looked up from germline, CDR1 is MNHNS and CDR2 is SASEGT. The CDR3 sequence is CASILRGAINQPQHF. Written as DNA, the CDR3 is TGTGCCAGCATCCTGCGGGGGGCCATCAATCAGCCCCAGCATTTT.

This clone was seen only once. The CDR3 loop reads CASSFSRTENSPLHF. CDR3 DNA: TGTGCCAGCAGCTTCTCCCGGACTGAAAATTCACCCCTCCACTTT. The V and J genes are TRBV7-2 and TRBJ1-6; no reliable D call. The germline V gene encodes CDR1 SGHTA and CDR2 FQGNSA. Trimming shortened V by 3 bases and J by 7 bases, and 13 bases separated the two germline ends. CDR3 length: 15 residues.

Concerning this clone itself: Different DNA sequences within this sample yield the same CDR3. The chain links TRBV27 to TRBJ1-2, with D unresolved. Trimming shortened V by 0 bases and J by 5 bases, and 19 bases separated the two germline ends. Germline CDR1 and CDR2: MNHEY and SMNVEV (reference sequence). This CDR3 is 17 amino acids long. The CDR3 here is CASSLSTPGGGRYGYTF. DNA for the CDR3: TGTGCCAGCAGTTTATCGACCCCGGGAGGCGGACGGTATGGCTACACCTTC.

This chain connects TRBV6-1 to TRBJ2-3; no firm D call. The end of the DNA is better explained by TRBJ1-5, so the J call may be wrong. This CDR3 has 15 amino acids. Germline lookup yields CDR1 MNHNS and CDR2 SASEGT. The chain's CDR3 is CASSEERGSTDTQHF. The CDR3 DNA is TGTGCCAGCAGTGAAGAGCGGGGTAGCACAGATACGCAGCATTTT.

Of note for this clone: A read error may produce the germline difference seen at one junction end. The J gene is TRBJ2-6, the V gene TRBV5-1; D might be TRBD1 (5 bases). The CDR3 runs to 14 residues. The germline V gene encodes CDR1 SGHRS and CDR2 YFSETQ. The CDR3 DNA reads TGCGCCAGCAGCTTGGGCTCTGGGGCCAACGGCCTGACTTTC. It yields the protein CASSLGSGANGLTF.

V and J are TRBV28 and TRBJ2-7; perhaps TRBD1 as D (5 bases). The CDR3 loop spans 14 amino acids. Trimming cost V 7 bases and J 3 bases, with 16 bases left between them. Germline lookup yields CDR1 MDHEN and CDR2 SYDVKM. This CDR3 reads CASISPTGHYEQYF. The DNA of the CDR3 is TGTGCCAGCATATCCCCTACAGGTCACTACGAGCAGTACTTC.

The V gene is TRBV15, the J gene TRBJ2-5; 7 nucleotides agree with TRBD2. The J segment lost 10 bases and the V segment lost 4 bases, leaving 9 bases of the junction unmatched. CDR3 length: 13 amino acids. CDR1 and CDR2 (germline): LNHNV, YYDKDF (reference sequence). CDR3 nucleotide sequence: TGTGCCACCAGCACCCGGGACTACACGGGCCAGTACTTC. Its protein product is CATSTRDYTGQYF.

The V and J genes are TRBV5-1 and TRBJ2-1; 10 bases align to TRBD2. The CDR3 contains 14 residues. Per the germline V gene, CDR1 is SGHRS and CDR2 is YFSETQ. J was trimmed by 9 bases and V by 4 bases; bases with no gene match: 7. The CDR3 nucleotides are TGCGCCAGCAGCATAGCGGGGGGTTATGGTGAGCAGTTCTTC. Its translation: CASSIAGGYGEQFF.

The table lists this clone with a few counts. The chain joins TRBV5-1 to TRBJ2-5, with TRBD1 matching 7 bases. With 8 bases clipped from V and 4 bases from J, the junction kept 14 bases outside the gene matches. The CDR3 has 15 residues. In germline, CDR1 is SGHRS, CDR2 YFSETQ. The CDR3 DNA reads TGCGCCAGTAAAGAGACAGGGCAGTTAGGAGAGACCCAGTACTTC. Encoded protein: CASKETGQLGETQYF.

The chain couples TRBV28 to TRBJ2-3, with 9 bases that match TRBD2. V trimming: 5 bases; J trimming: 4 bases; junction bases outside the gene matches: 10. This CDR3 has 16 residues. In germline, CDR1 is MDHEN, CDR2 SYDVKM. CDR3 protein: CASSTPAGGPADTQYF. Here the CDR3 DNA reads TGTGCCAGCAGTACCCCCGCGGGGGGGCCGGCAGATACGCAGTATTTT. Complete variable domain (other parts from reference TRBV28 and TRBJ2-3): DVKVTQSSRYLVKRTGEKVFLECVQDMDHENMFWYRQDPGLGLRLIYFSYDVKMKEKGDIPEGYSVSREKKERFSLILESASTNQTSMYLCASSTPAGGPADTQYFGPGTRLTVL.

As DNA, the CDR3 is TGTGCCAGCACCGATCAGGGCAGGATACTCCCCGAGCAGTACTTC. It specifies CASTDQGRILPEQYF. The rearrangement joins TRBV6-5 to TRBJ2-7, with D possibly TRBD1 on 5 matching bases. V lost 7 bases and J lost 6, with 22 bases in between. The CDR3 has 15 residues. Germline assignment: CDR1 MNHEY and CDR2 SVGAGI.

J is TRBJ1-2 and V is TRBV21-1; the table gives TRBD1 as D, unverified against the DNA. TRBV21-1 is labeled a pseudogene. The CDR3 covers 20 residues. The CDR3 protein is CASSKAESGTGSDINYGYTF. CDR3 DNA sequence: TGTGCCAGCAGCAAAGCCGAATCCGGGACAGGCTCTGATATTAACTATGGCTACACCTTC.

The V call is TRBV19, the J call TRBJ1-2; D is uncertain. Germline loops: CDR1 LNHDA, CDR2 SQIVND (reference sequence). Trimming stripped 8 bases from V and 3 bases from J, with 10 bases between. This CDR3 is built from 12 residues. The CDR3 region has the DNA TGTGCCAGTCAGAGAGGAGACTATGGCTACACCTTC. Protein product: CASQRGDYGYTF.

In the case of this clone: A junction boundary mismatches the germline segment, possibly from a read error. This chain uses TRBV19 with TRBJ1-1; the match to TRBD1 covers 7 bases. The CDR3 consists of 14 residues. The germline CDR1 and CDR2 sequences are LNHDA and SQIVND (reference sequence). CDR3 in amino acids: CASSVDRVRTEAFF. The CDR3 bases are TGTGCCAGTAGTGTAGACAGGGTTCGCACTGAAGCTTTCTTT.

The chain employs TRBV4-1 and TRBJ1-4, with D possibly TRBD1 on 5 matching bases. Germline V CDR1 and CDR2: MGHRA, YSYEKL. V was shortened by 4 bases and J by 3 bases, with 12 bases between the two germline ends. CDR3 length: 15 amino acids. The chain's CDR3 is CASSLREGANEKLFF. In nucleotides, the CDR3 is TGCGCCAGCAGCCTCAGGGAAGGGGCTAATGAAAAACTGTTTTTT.

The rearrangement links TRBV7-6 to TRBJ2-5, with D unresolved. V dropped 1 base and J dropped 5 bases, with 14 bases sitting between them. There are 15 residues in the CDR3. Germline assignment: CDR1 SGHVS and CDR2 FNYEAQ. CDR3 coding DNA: TGTGCCAGCAGCTTAGATCCCGAGCGTGGGGAGACCCAGTACTTC. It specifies CASSLDPERGETQYF.

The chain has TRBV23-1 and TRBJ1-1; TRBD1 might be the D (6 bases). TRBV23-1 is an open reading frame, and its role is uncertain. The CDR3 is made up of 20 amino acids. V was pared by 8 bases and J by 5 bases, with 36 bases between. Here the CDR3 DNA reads TGCGCCAGCTCCCGGCTCGTGAATGAAAACAGGGCCCCCTTTGGGACTGAAGCTTTCTTT. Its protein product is CASSRLVNENRAPFGTEAFF.

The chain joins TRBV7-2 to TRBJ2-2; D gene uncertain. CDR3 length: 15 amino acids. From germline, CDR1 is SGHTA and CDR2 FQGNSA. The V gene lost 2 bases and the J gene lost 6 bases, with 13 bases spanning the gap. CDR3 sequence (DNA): TGTGCCAGCAGCTTATTGCAGTCCTCCGCCGGGGAGCTGTTTTTT. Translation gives CASSLLQSSAGELFF.